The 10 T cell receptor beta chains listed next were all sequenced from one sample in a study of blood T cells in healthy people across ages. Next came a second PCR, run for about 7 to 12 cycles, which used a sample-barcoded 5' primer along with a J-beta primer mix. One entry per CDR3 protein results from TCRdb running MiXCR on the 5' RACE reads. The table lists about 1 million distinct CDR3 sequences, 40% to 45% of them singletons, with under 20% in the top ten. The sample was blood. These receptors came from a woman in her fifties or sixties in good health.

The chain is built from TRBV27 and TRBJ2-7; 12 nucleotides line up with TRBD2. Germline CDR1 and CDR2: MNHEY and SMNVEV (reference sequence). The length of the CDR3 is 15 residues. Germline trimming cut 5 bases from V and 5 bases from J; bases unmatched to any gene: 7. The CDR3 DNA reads TGTGCCAGCAGTCTGACTAGCGGGAGCCCCCACGAGCAGTACTTC. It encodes CASSLTSGSPHEQYF.

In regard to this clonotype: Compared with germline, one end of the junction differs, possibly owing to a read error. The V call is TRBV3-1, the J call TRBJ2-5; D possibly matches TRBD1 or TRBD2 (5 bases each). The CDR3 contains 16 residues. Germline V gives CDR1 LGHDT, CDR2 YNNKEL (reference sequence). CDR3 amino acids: CASSHPPGRGSETQYF. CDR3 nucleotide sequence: TGCGCCAGCAGCCACCCGCCGGGACGGGGATCGGAGACCCAGTACTTC.

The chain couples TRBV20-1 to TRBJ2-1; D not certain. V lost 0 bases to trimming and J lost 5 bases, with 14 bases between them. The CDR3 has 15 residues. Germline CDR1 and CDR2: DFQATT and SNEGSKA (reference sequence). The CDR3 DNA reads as TGCAGTGCTAGAGATCGAGTTCTTGGAAACAATGAGCAGTTCTTC. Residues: CSARDRVLGNNEQFF.

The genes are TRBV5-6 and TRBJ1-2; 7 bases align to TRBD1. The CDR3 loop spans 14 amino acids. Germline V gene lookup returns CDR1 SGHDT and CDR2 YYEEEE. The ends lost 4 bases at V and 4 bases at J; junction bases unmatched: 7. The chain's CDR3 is CASSDRETLYGYTF. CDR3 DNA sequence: TGTGCCAGCAGCGACAGGGAAACACTCTATGGCTACACCTTC.

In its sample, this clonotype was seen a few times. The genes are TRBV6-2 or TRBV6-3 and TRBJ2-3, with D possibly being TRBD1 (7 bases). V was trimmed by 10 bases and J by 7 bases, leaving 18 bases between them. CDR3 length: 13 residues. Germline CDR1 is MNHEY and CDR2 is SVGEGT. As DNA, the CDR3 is TGTGCCACCAAACCGACAGGGAGGAATACGCAGTATTTT. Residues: CATKPTGRNTQYF.

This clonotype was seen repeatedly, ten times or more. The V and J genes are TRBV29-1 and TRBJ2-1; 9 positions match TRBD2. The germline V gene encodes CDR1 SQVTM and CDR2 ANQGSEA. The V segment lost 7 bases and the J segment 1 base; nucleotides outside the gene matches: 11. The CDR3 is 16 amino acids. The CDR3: CSAPSREGFSYNEQFF. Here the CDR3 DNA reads TGCAGCGCCCCCTCGCGGGAGGGGTTTTCCTACAATGAGCAGTTCTTC.

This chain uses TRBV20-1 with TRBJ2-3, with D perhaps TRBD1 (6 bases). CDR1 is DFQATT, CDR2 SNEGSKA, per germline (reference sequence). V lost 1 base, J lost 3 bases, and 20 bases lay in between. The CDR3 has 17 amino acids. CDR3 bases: TGCAGTGCTAGAGGCCCCGGGACAAGCGGACCAACAGATACGCAGTATTTT. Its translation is CSARGPGTSGPTDTQYF.

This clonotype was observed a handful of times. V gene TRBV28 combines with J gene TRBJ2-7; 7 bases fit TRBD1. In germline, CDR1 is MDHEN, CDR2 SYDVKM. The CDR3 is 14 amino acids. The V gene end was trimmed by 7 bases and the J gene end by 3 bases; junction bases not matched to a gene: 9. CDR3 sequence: CASTLTGISYEQYF. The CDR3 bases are TGTGCCAGCACTTTGACAGGGATAAGCTACGAGCAGTACTTC.

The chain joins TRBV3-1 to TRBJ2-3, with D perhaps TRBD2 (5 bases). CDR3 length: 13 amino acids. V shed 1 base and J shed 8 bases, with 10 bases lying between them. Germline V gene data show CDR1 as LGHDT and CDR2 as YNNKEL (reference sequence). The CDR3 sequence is CASSQGTEGTQYF. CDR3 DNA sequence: TGTGCCAGCAGCCAAGGCACCGAGGGTACGCAGTATTTT.

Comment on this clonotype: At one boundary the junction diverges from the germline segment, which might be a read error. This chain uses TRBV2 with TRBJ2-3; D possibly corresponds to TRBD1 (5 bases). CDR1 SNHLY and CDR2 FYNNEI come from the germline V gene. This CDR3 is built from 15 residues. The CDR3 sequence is CAGSALRGGTDTQYF. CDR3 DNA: TGTGCCGGCAGTGCGTTAAGGGGTGGCACAGATACGCAGTATTTT. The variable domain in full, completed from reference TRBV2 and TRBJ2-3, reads EPEVTQTPSHQVTQMGQEVILRCVPISNHLYFYWYRQILGQKVEFLVSFYNNEISEKSEIFDDQFSVERPDGSNFTLKIRSTKLEDSAMYFCAGSALRGGTDTQYFGPGTRLTVL.